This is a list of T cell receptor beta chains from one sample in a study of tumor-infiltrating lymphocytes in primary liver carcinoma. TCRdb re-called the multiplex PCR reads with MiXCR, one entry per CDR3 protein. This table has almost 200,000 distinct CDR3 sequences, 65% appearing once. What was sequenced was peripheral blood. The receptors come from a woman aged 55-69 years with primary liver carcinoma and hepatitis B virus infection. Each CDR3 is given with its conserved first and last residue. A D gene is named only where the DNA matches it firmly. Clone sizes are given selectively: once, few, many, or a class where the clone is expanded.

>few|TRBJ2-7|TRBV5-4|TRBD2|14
TGTGCCGGCAGCCTTACTAGCGGGAGTGGCGAGCAGTACTTC
CAGSLTSGSGEQYF
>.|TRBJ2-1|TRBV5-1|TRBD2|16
TGCGCCAGCAGCAAGGGACTAGCGGGAGGAAACAATGAGCAGATCTTC
CASSKGLAGGNNEQIF
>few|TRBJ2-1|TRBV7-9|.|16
TGTGCCAGCAGCCCACCCTCAGGTCCCCTGGGCAATGAGCAGTTCTTC
CASSPPSGPLGNEQFF
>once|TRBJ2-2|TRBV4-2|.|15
TGTGCCAGCAGCCAAGACCGAGTAGACACCGGGGAGCTGTTTTTT
CASSQDRVDTGELFF
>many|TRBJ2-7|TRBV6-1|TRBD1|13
TGTGCCAGCAGCGAACAGGGGCCCTACGAGCAGTACTTC
CASSEQGPYEQYF
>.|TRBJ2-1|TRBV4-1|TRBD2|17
TGCGCCAGCAGCCAAGAGCCTCGTAGCGGGACCTACAATGAGCAGTTCTTC
CASSQEPRSGTYNEQFF
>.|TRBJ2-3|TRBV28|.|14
TGTGCCAGCAGACTCCCTGGAGGCACAGATACGCAGTATTTT
CASRLPGGTDTQYF
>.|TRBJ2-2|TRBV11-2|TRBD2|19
TGTGCCAGCAGACGAGGACTAGCGGGAGTTCGGTTGGACCCCGGGGAGCTGTTTTTT
CASRRGLAGVRLDPGELFF
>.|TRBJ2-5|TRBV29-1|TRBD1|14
TGCAGCGTTGTGACAGGGGGTCTGTTTGAGGCACAGTACTTC
CSVVTGGLFEAQYF
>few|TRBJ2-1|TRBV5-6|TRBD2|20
TGTGCCAGCAGCTTGGCTCTGCCGGGACTAGCGCAACGCTCCTACAATGAGCAGTTCTTC
CASSLALPGLAQRSYNEQFF
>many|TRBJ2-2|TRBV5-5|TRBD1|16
TGTGCCAGCAGCCTCCGACAGGGGGCGATGACCGGGGAGCTGTTTTTT
CASSLRQGAMTGELFF
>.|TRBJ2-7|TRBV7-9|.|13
TGTGCCAGCAGCTTAGCGCACGGGGGCGAGCAGTACTTC
CASSLAHGGEQYF
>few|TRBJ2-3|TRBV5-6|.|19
TGTGCCAGCAGCCACGGACATGACCTACTTAGCCCTAGCACAGATACGCAGTATTTT
CASSHGHDLLSPSTDTQYF
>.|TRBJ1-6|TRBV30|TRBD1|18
TGTGCCTGGACCCTGACAGGGCCATCTAGCTCCTATAATTCACCCCTCCACTTT
CAWTLTGPSSSYNSPLHF
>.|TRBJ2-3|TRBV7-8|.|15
TGTGCCAGCAACTTAGCGTGGGCGTTCTCAGATACGCAGTATTTT
CASNLAWAFSDTQYF
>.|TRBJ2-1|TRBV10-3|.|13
TGTGCCATTAGTGCCAGTTCCTACAATGAGCAGTTCTTC
CAISASSYNEQFF
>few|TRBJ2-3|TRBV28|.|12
TGTGCCAGCGGTAGGGCCCCAGATACGCAGTATTTT
CASGRAPDTQYF
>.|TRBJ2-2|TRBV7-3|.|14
TGTGCCAGCAGCTTAACAGGGATTTCCGGGGAGCTGTTTTTT
CASSLTGISGELFF
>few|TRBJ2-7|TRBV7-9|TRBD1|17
TGTGCCAGCAGCCCCCCAAACAATGACAGGGGCAATTACGAGCAGTACTTC
CASSPPNNDRGNYEQYF
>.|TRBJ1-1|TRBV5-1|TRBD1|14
TGCGCCAGCAGCCCTGGACAGGGGTGGGCTGAAGCTTTCTTT
CASSPGQGWAEAFF
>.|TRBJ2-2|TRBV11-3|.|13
TGTGCCAGCAGTTTAGGTGACACCGGGAAGCTGTTTTTT
CASSLGDTGKLFF
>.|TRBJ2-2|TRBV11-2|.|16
TGTGCCAGTCCTAAGACTAATGGTCCGAGGACCGGGGAGCTGTTTTTC
CASPKTNGPRTGELFF
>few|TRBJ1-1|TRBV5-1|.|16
TGCGCCAGCAGCTTGAGAGTCTCCTCCTCGGACACTGAAGCTTTCTTT
CASSLRVSSSDTEAFF
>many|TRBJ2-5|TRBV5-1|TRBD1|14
TGCGCCAGCAGCGTGAATACAGGGGGCGAGACCCAGTACTTC
CASSVNTGGETQYF
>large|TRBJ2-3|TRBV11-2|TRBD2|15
TGTGCCAGCAGCCCTGGACTAGCGGGCCCAGATACGCAGTATTTT
CASSPGLAGPDTQYF
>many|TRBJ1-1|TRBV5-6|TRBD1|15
TGTGCCAGCAGTTACCAGGGGGCCAGGAACACTGAAGCTTTCTTT
CASSYQGARNTEAFF
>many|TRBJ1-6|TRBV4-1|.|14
TGCGCCAGCAGGCCTCAGGGCGATAATTCACCCCTCCACTTT
CASRPQGDNSPLHF
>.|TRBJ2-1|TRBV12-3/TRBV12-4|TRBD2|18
TGTGACAGCAGTCCCGGACTAGCGGGGTCAAGCACCTACAATGAGCAGTTCTTC
CDSSPGLAGSSTYNEQFF
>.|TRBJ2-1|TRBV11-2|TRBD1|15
TGTGCCAGCAGACTCGGACAGGGGGTTTTTTATGAGCAGTTCTTC
CASRLGQGVFYEQFF
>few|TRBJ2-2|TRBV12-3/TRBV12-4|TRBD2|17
TGTGCCAGCAGGCCAGGGACTAGCGGGTCCCTGCCCGGGGAGCCGTTTTTT
CASRPGTSGSLPGEPFF
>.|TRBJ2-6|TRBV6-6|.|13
TGTGACAGCACCTTATCTGGGGCCAACGTCCTGACCTTC
CDSTLSGANVLTF
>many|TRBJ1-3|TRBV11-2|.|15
TGTGCCAGCAGCTTAGTCCCCAACTCTGGAAACACCATATATTTT
CASSLVPNSGNTIYF
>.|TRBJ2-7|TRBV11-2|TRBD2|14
TGTGCCAGCAGCTTGACTAGCGAGAGTTACGAACAGTACTTC
CASSLTSESYEQYF
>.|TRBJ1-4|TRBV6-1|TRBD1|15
TGTGGCAGTAGTGACGGACAGGTTATAAATGAAAAACTGTTTTTT
CGSSDGQVINEKLFF
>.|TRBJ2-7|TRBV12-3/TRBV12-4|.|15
TGTGCCAGCAGTCCCAGGGACGGGAACTCCTACAAGCAGTACTTC
CASSPRDGNSYKQYF
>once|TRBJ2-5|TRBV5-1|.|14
TGCGCCAGCAGCTTAGGGCGGATCCAAGAGACCCACTACTTC
CASSLGRIQETHYF
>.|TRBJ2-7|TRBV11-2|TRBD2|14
TGTGCCAGCAGCCTGCAGGGACTAGCGGGAGGGCAGTACTTC
CASSLQGLAGGQYF
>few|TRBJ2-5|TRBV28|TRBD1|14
TGTGCCAGCAGCCAACAGGGGTACCAAGAGACCCAGTACTTC
CASSQQGYQETQYF
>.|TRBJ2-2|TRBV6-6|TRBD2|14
TGCCCCAGCAGTAGCGGGATTAGCACCGGGGAGCTGTTTTTT
CPSSSGISTGELFF
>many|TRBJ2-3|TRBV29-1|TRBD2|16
TGCAGCGTTGAAGGTCAAGCGGGAGGGAGCGCAGATACGCAGTATTTT
CSVEGQAGGSADTQYF
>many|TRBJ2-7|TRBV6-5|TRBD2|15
TGTGCCAGCAGTTACCAGTCTAGCGGTCCCTACGAGCAGTACTTC
CASSYQSSGPYEQYF
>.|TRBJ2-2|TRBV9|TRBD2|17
TGTGCCAGCAGCCCCTTAGCGGGAGCAATGAACACCGGGGAGCTGTTTTTT
CASSPLAGAMNTGELFF
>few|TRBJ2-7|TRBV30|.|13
TGTGCCTGGAGTGTACTGAACTCCTACGAGCAGTACTTC
CAWSVLNSYEQYF
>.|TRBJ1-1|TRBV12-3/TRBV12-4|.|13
TGTGCCAGCAGTTTGGGGGGTCTCACTGAAGCTTTCTTT
CASSLGGLTEAFF
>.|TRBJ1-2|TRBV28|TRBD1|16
TGTGTCAGCAGTACTACGCACAGGGGTCCTCCCTATGGCTACACCTTC
CVSSTTHRGPPYGYTF
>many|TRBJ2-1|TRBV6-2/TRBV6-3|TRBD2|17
TGTGCCAGCACCGGGACTAGCGGGAGGTCCTTTTACAATGAGCAGTTCTTC
CASTGTSGRSFYNEQFF
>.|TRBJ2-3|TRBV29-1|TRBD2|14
TGCAGCGGTGCGGGAGGGATCGGGGCATATACGCAGTATTTT
CSGAGGIGAYTQYF
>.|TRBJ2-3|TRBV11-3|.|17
TGTGTCAGCAGCTTTCCCTTGACAACTCTTAGCATAGATACGCAGTACTTT
CVSSFPLTTLSIDTQYF